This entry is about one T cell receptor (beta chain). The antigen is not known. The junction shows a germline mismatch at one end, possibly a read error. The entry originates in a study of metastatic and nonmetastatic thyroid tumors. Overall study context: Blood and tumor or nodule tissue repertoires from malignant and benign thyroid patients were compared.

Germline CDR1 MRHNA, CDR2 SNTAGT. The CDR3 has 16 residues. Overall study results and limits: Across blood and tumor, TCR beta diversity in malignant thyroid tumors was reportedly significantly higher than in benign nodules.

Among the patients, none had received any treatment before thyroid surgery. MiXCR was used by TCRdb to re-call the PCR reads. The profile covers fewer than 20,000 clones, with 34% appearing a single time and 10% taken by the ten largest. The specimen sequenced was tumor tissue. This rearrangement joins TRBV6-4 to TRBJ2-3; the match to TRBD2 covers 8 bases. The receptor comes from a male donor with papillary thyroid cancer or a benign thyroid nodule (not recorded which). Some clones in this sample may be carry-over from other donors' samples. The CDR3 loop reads CASSYGAGVGADTHYF. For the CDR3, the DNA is TGTGCCAGCAGTTACGGAGCGGGAGTCGGGGCAGATACGCATTATTTT.